This is a list of T cell receptor beta chains from one sample in a study of T cells in Graves' hyperthyroidism and ophthalmopathy. TCRdb itself ran the multiplex PCR reads through MiXCR, one entry per CDR3 protein. The profile covers approximately 100,000 distinct CDR3 sequences, with around 50% appearing a single time and approximately 24% taken by the ten largest. Sequencing used blood. These receptors all stem from a man aged 35-49 years with Graves' hyperthyroidism. Both conserved end residues are part of each CDR3. A D gene is named only where the DNA matches it firmly. Some rows have no size entry. The others give once, few or many, or a class for an expanded clone.

CDR3 length	clone size	V gene	D gene	J gene	CDR3 protein	CDR3 DNA
15	NA	TRBV21-1	NA	TRBJ1-2	CASSIQGALFYGYTF	TGTGCCAGCAGCATACAGGGGGCCCTTTTTTATGGCTACACCTTC
15	few	TRBV6-5	TRBD1	TRBJ2-2	CASSRTGPNTGELFF	TGTGCCAGCAGTCGGACAGGGCCGAACACCGGGGAGCTGTTTTTT
13	NA	TRBV7-9	NA	TRBJ2-2	CASSQPGRGELFF	TGTGCCAGCAGCCAGCCGGGGCGAGGGGAGCTGTTTTTT
14	NA	TRBV20-1	NA	TRBJ1-1	CSASTSGGGTEAFF	TGCAGTGCTTCGACTAGCGGGGGGGGGACTGAAGCTTTCTTT
17	NA	TRBV9	TRBD2	TRBJ2-6	CASSVEGGSPGANVLTF	TGTGCCAGCAGCGTAGAGGGCGGGAGCCCTGGGGCCAACGTCCTGACTTTC
14	few	TRBV20-1	NA	TRBJ2-7	CSARPGWNSYEQYF	TGCAGTGCTAGACCCGGGTGGAACTCCTACGAGCAGTACTTC
13	NA	TRBV7-9	NA	TRBJ2-2	CASSSKGFGELFF	TGTGCTAGCAGCTCAAAGGGGTTCGGGGAGCTGTTTTTT
15	NA	TRBV11-2	TRBD2	TRBJ2-5	CASSLVGGPRETQYF	TGTGCCAGCAGCTTAGTGGGAGGGCCCAGGGAGACCCAGTACTTC
13	many	TRBV6-2/TRBV6-3	TRBD2	TRBJ2-7	CASSSGIHYEQYF	TGTGCCAGCAGTAGCGGGATTCACTACGAGCAGTACTTC
15	many	TRBV12-3/TRBV12-4	TRBD1	TRBJ1-5	CASSFDRGDNQPQHF	TGTGCCAGCAGTTTCGACAGGGGTGACAATCAGCCCCAGCATTTT
13	many	TRBV7-3	NA	TRBJ1-1	CASSLLANTEAFF	TGTGCCAGCAGCTTACTGGCGAACACTGAAGCTTTCTTT
18	many	TRBV7-9	TRBD2	TRBJ2-3	CASSPPGLAGGPEDTQYF	TGTGCCAGCAGCCCCCCGGGACTAGCGGGAGGGCCCGAAGATACGCAGTATTTT
18	NA	TRBV9	TRBD2	TRBJ2-1	CASSQTHSLAGADNEQFF	TGTGCCAGCAGCCAAACCCACTCACTAGCGGGGGCCGACAATGAGCAGTTCTTC
14	NA	TRBV7-9	TRBD1	TRBJ1-6	CASSSGQGTSPLHF	TGTGCCAGCAGTTCAGGACAGGGAACATCACCCCTCCACTTT
15	NA	TRBV2	NA	TRBJ1-3	CASSLALSSGNTIYF	TGTGCCAGCAGTTTAGCTCTAAGCTCTGGAAACACCATATATTTT
13	NA	TRBV7-2	NA	TRBJ1-5	CAWSVILEGPQHF	TGTGCCTGGAGTGTAATATTAGAGGGGCCCCAGCATTTT
15	once	TRBV30	NA	TRBJ2-7	CAWSVDGLSAYEQYF	TGTGCCTGGAGTGTAGACGGGTTGAGCGCCTACGAGCAGTACTTC
14	NA	TRBV25-1	NA	TRBJ2-7	CASSTTVNRDEQYF	TGTGCCAGCAGCACGACAGTGAATCGCGACGAGCAGTACTTC
16	many	TRBV7-9	TRBD2	TRBJ2-2	CASSLATGGDSGELFF	TGTGCCAGCAGCTTAGCAACGGGAGGGGACTCCGGGGAGCTGTTTTTT
16	many	TRBV5-1	TRBD2	TRBJ2-5	CASSRGDGGARETQYF	TGCGCCAGCAGCCGGGGTGACGGGGGGGCCCGAGAGACCCAGTACTTC
13	few	TRBV7-2	NA	TRBJ1-2	CASSLAWGAGNTF	NA
14	many	TRBV5-1	NA	TRBJ1-2	CASSLKGDGGGYTF	TGCGCCAGCAGCTTGAAGGGGGATGGAGGTGGCTACACCTTC
13	many	TRBV12-3/TRBV12-4	NA	TRBJ2-1	CASTQRSLLEQFF	TGTGCCAGCACCCAGCGCAGTCTACTTGAGCAGTTCTTC
17	NA	TRBV7-2	TRBD2	TRBJ2-1	CVSSDPASGPSYNVQFF	TGTGTCAGCAGCGACCCGGCTAGCGGTCCTTCCTACAATGTGCAGTTCTTC
12	many	TRBV12-3/TRBV12-4	NA	TRBJ1-2	CASSLEGYGYTF	TGTGCCAGCAGCTTAGAAGGCTATGGCTACACCTTC
15	many	TRBV7-9	TRBD1	TRBJ1-2	CASSFYQGAGDGYTF	TGTGCCAGCAGCTTTTACCAGGGGGCCGGAGATGGCTACACCTTC
14	many	TRBV29-1	NA	TRBJ2-2	CSALGVQNTGELFF	TGCAGCGCGTTGGGGGTCCAGAACACCGGGGAGCTGTTTTTT
15	many	TRBV5-1	NA	TRBJ1-1	CASSPGLLTDTEAFF	TGCGCCAGCAGCCCGGGGCTTCTTACGGACACTGAAGCTTTCTTT
13	many	TRBV24-1	NA	TRBJ1-2	CATPPGGGYGYTF	TGTGCCACCCCCCCCGGAGGGGGCTATGGCTACACCTTC
16	few	TRBV11-2	NA	TRBJ1-5	CASSWPGDRWQPPQHF	TGTGCCAGCAGCTGGCCGGGCGACAGGTGGCAACCGCCCCAGCATTTT
15	many	TRBV15	NA	TRBJ1-2	CATSRDPGGNYGYTF	TGTGCCACCAGCAGAGATCCCGGGGGAAACTATGGCTACACCTTC
16	many	TRBV7-3	NA	TRBJ2-2	CASSLFLTGGGGELFF	TGTGCCAGCAGCTTATTTTTGACAGGAGGAGGAGGGGAGCTGTTTTTT
12	NA	TRBV7-3	TRBD1	TRBJ2-5	CASSLTGTGRYF	TGTGCCAGCAGCTTAACCGGGACAGGCAGGTACTTC